The rows below give T cell receptor beta chains drawn from one sample of a study of blood T cell repertoires in COVID-19. Measured with immunoSEQ multiplex PCR; TCRdb has only the in-frame clones, and not every one. This table has a few hundred thousand clones, about nine tenths appearing once. The sequenced sample was peripheral blood. The source is a middle-aged man with acute or convalescent COVID-19. Each CDR3 is given with its conserved first and last residue. D genes are given only for firm matches. Expanded clones are given a class, and other clones once, few, many or no size at all.

D: .
V: TRBV9
size: .
J: TRBJ2-3
DNA: TGTGCCAGCAGCGCCAGGGGGGATAGCACAGATACGCAGTATTTT
CDR3: CASSARGDSTDTQYF

D: .
V: TRBV30
size: .
J: TRBJ1-2
DNA: TGTGCCTGGAGTGTAAGGGAGGGGGGTGGCTACACCTTC
CDR3: CAWSVREGGGYTF

D: TRBD1
V: TRBV4-1
size: .
J: TRBJ2-2
DNA: TGCGCCAGCAGCCCGACGGACAGGGTCTACACCGGGGAGCTGTTTTTT
CDR3: CASSPTDRVYTGELFF

D: .
V: TRBV18
size: .
J: TRBJ1-1
DNA: TGTGCCAGCTCACCCTCAGGTATGAACACTGAAGCTTTCTTT
CDR3: CASSPSGMNTEAFF

D: .
V: TRBV21-1
size: .
J: TRBJ1-1
DNA: TGTGCCATCTATCGGACGGGGAGCACTGAAGCTTTCTTT
CDR3: CAIYRTGSTEAFF

D: .
V: TRBV6-6
size: .
J: TRBJ2-7
DNA: TGTGCCACCCACAGGGACCCGATCGCCGAGCAGTACTTC
CDR3: CATHRDPIAEQYF

D: .
V: TRBV27
size: .
J: TRBJ2-1
DNA: TGTGCCAGCAGTTTCCGGGACTACAATGAGCAGTTCTTC
CDR3: CASSFRDYNEQFF

D: .
V: TRBV15
size: .
J: TRBJ1-5
DNA: TGTGCCACCAGCACCCGGGGGTCACAGCAGCCCCAGCATTTT
CDR3: CATSTRGSQQPQHF

D: .
V: TRBV10-1
size: once
J: TRBJ2-7
DNA: TGCGCCAGCAGTGGGCTCCGACAGGTCCTCTGGGAGCAGTACTTC
CDR3: CASSGLRQVLWEQYF

D: TRBD2
V: TRBV11-2
size: .
J: TRBJ2-3
DNA: TGTGCCAGCAGCCCGCTCCCACTAGCGGGGGGATGGGATACGCAGTATTTT
CDR3: CASSPLPLAGGWDTQYF

D: TRBD1
V: TRBV29-1
size: .
J: TRBJ1-5
DNA: TGCAGCGTTGCAGGGGGAAATCAGCCCCAGCATTTT
CDR3: CSVAGGNQPQHF

D: TRBD1
V: TRBV4-1
size: .
J: TRBJ1-2
DNA: TGCGCCAGCAACCTCGTGGGGACAGCCGTCAACTATGGCTACACCTTC
CDR3: CASNLVGTAVNYGYTF

D: .
V: TRBV25-1
size: .
J: TRBJ2-7
DNA: TGTGCCAGCAGTGAATTAGGAGGATACTTCTCCGAGCAGTACTTC
CDR3: CASSELGGYFSEQYF

D: .
V: TRBV12-5
size: .
J: TRBJ2-7
DNA: TGTGCTAGTGGACGCCCGCTGGGGGGGGCCCGAGCCTACGAGCAGTACTTC
CDR3: CASGRPLGGARAYEQYF

D: TRBD1
V: TRBV10-3
size: .
J: TRBJ2-1
DNA: TGTGCCACCGGGACAGGGGTCAATGAGCAGTTCTTC
CDR3: CATGTGVNEQFF

D: .
V: TRBV19
size: .
J: TRBJ2-1
DNA: TGTGCCAGTAGTACCGTTAGTGAGCAGTTCTTC
CDR3: CASSTVSEQFF

D: TRBD1
V: TRBV7-8
size: once
J: TRBJ2-3
DNA: TGTGCCAGCAGCTCCCCTAGAGACAGGGTCTCTACGCAGTATTTT
CDR3: CASSSPRDRVSTQYF

D: .
V: TRBV12-3/TRBV12-4
size: once
J: TRBJ1-5
DNA: TGTGCCAGCAGTTCCAGTCCGTGGCCCCAGCATTTT
CDR3: CASSSSPWPQHF

D: .
V: TRBV13
size: .
J: TRBJ1-1
DNA: TGTGCCAGCAGCTGGGGGGGTGGAAACACTGAAGCTTTCTTT
CDR3: CASSWGGGNTEAFF

D: TRBD1
V: TRBV5-1
size: .
J: TRBJ2-7
DNA: TGCGCCAGCAGCTTACGACAGGGTGGTGCCGAGCAGTACTTC
CDR3: CASSLRQGGAEQYF

D: TRBD2
V: TRBV27
size: .
J: TRBJ2-3
DNA: TGTGCCAGCAGTCCGCTTCGGACTAGCGGGCCGACAGATACGCAGTATTTT
CDR3: CASSPLRTSGPTDTQYF

D: TRBD1
V: TRBV7-2
size: .
J: TRBJ1-1
DNA: TGTGCCAGCAGCTCAGGGGGCGCGTACACTGAAGCTTTCTTT
CDR3: CASSSGGAYTEAFF

D: TRBD1
V: TRBV27
size: .
J: TRBJ2-3
DNA: TGTGCCAGCAGTTTCCAGGGGGCCACAGATACGCAGTATTTT
CDR3: CASSFQGATDTQYF

D: .
V: TRBV11-2
size: .
J: TRBJ1-1
DNA: TGTGCCAGCAGCTTATATTCCGAAGCTTTCTTT
CDR3: CASSLYSEAFF

D: TRBD2
V: TRBV15
size: .
J: TRBJ2-7
DNA: TGTGCCACCAGCAGAGATAAGGCGGGGGGGCCCCGGGAGCAGTACTTC
CDR3: CATSRDKAGGPREQYF

D: .
V: TRBV29-1
size: .
J: TRBJ1-4
DNA: TGCAGCGGACAGGTTTCAACTAATGAAAAACTGTTTTTT
CDR3: CSGQVSTNEKLFF

D: .
V: TRBV6-5
size: .
J: TRBJ2-5
DNA: TGTGCCAGCAGTTCCCAGGGCCTTTTGTCAGAGACCCAGTACTTC
CDR3: CASSSQGLLSETQYF

D: TRBD1
V: TRBV6-4
size: .
J: TRBJ1-5
DNA: TGTGCCAGCAGTGACTCGAGTCAGGACAGGGGGCGCAGCAATCAGCCCCAGCATTTT
CDR3: CASSDSSQDRGRSNQPQHF

D: .
V: TRBV5-1
size: .
J: TRBJ2-7
DNA: TGCGCCAGCAGCCTTGGACAAGGTAATCACTACGAGCAGTACTTC
CDR3: CASSLGQGNHYEQYF

D: .
V: TRBV5-1
size: few
J: TRBJ2-6
DNA: TGCGCCAGCAGCTTGCTCAGGGGCTCTCCTGGGGCCAACGTCCTGACTTTC
CDR3: CASSLLRGSPGANVLTF

D: .
V: TRBV2
size: .
J: TRBJ2-5
DNA: TGTGCCAGTCGACAGCTTCAAGAGACCCAGTACTTC
CDR3: CASRQLQETQYF

D: TRBD2
V: TRBV2
size: .
J: TRBJ2-6
DNA: TGTGCCAGCAGTGATCTGGCGGGGGGGCAGGGGGCCAACGTCCTGACTTTC
CDR3: CASSDLAGGQGANVLTF

D: .
V: TRBV5-1
size: .
J: TRBJ1-5
DNA: TGCGCCAGCAGCGGGGAGGGAGGGTTCGGTCAGCCCCAGCATTTT
CDR3: CASSGEGGFGQPQHF

D: TRBD2
V: TRBV18
size: .
J: TRBJ2-5
DNA: TGTGCCAGCTCACCGTACGGGGGGGCTCGGGAGACCCAGTACTTC
CDR3: CASSPYGGARETQYF

D: .
V: TRBV30
size: .
J: TRBJ1-1
DNA: TGTGCCTGGAGTGTTGGCAGGGTGAACACTGAAGCTTTCTTT
CDR3: CAWSVGRVNTEAFF

D: .
V: TRBV16
size: .
J: TRBJ2-7
DNA: TGTGCCAGCAGCCTGGCCTCCGGGAGAGGCGAGCAGTACTTC
CDR3: CASSLASGRGEQYF

D: TRBD2
V: TRBV3-1/TRBV3-2
size: .
J: TRBJ2-7
DNA: TGTGCCAGCAGCCCGGGCGGGGGGGGAAGCTACGAGCAGTACTTC
CDR3: CASSPGGGGSYEQYF

D: .
V: TRBV10-3
size: .
J: TRBJ2-1
DNA: TGTGCCATCAGTGAATACAGGGGAGGCAATGAGCAGTTCTTC
CDR3: CAISEYRGGNEQFF

D: TRBD2
V: TRBV5-4
size: .
J: TRBJ2-7
DNA: TGTGCCAGCAGCTTGGGACTAGCGGGGGCCTCCTACGAGCAGTACTTC
CDR3: CASSLGLAGASYEQYF

D: .
V: TRBV9
size: .
J: TRBJ1-6
DNA: TGTGCCAGCAGCGTAGCTGGGCAGCCCCTCCACTTT
CDR3: CASSVAGQPLHF

D: .
V: TRBV4-2
size: .
J: TRBJ2-3
DNA: TGTGCCAGCAGCCAGGAGTACCGGGTAACAGATACGCAGTATTTT
CDR3: CASSQEYRVTDTQYF

D: .
V: TRBV7-6
size: .
J: TRBJ2-1
DNA: TGTGCCAGCAGTGCTGTTGGGGGCGCAGGGAATGAGCAGTTCTTC
CDR3: CASSAVGGAGNEQFF

D: .
V: TRBV25-1
size: .
J: TRBJ1-1
DNA: TGTGCCAGCAGTGACCTAAACCTAGTGGAAGCTTTCTTT
CDR3: CASSDLNLVEAFF

D: TRBD2
V: TRBV5-1
size: once
J: TRBJ2-5
DNA: TGCGCCAGCAGCCCCTCTTCCGGGGGGGCTGCAGGGACCCAGTACTTC
CDR3: CASSPSSGGAAGTQYF

D: TRBD1
V: TRBV9
size: once
J: TRBJ1-1
DNA: TGTGCCAGCAGCGTAGACAGGGGCACTGAAGCTTTCTTT
CDR3: CASSVDRGTEAFF

D: .
V: TRBV2
size: .
J: TRBJ2-1
DNA: TGTGCCAGCAGTGCCGGGAGAAGCAATGAGCAGTTCTTC
CDR3: CASSAGRSNEQFF

D: TRBD1
V: TRBV20-1
size: .
J: TRBJ1-5
DNA: TGCAGTGCTAGTACACCGGGACAGGGGGCTTTTCAGCCCCAGCATTTT
CDR3: CSASTPGQGAFQPQHF

D: TRBD1
V: TRBV2
size: .
J: TRBJ1-5
DNA: TGTGCCAGCAGAACCGGGACAGGGGGCGGGGATCAGCCCCAGCATTTT
CDR3: CASRTGTGGGDQPQHF

D: .
V: TRBV5-1
size: once
J: TRBJ2-5
DNA: TGCGCCAGCAGCTTGGATAGCGAACCAGCGACCCAGTACTTC
CDR3: CASSLDSEPATQYF

D: .
V: TRBV19
size: .
J: TRBJ2-2
DNA: TGTGCCAGTAGTAGAGACCGCAGGACGAACACCGGGGAGCTGTTTTTT
CDR3: CASSRDRRTNTGELFF

D: .
V: TRBV27
size: .
J: TRBJ2-3
DNA: TGTGCCAGCAGTTTTGGAGGGTTCGTAGATACGCAGTATTTT
CDR3: CASSFGGFVDTQYF

D: TRBD1
V: TRBV18
size: .
J: TRBJ1-4
DNA: TGTGCCAGCTCACCAAGGGGACAGGGGAATGAAAAACTGTTTTTT
CDR3: CASSPRGQGNEKLFF

D: TRBD1
V: TRBV5-1
size: .
J: TRBJ1-1
DNA: TGCGCCAGCAGCATGGACAGGCCTAACACTGAAGCTTTCTTT
CDR3: CASSMDRPNTEAFF

D: TRBD1
V: TRBV5-1
size: .
J: TRBJ1-2
DNA: TGCGCCAGCAGCTGGAGTTCCACCGGGACAGACCCTAACTATGGCTACACCTTC
CDR3: CASSWSSTGTDPNYGYTF

D: TRBD1
V: TRBV27
size: .
J: TRBJ1-5
DNA: TGTGCCAGCAGTTTAGGGACAGGATCATATCAGCCCCAGCATTTT
CDR3: CASSLGTGSYQPQHF

D: .
V: TRBV10-2
size: .
J: TRBJ2-2
DNA: TGCGCCAGCAGTGAGCAGTCCGGGAGATCCTCGAACACCGGGGAGCTGTTTTTT
CDR3: CASSEQSGRSSNTGELFF

D: TRBD1
V: TRBV7-3
size: .
J: TRBJ2-1
DNA: TGTGCCAGCAGCCGAAGCCCCGGGACAGGGGTCAATGAGCAGTTCTTC
CDR3: CASSRSPGTGVNEQFF

D: .
V: TRBV21-1
size: .
J: TRBJ1-1
DNA: TGTGCCAGCAGCAAAGGACAGAACACTGAAGCTTTCTTT
CDR3: CASSKGQNTEAFF

D: .
V: TRBV11-2
size: .
J: TRBJ2-7
DNA: TGTGCCAGCAGCCCCCTTGGGAGAACGGGCTCCTACGAGCAGTACTTC
CDR3: CASSPLGRTGSYEQYF